This T cell receptor beta chain was observed in a study of T cells in Graves' hyperthyroidism and ophthalmopathy. Study-level points and caveats: Among clonotypes expanded in thyroid above 0.001, most were also found in blood.

TCR beta CDR3 regions were amplified from RNA. With the HTBI primer set, the TCR CDR3 went through a first round of RT-PCR. TCRdb processed the multiplex PCR reads anew with MiXCR; each CDR3 protein has one entry. The repertoire consists of hundreds of thousands of distinct CDR3 sequences, with approximately 15% occurring once and the leading ten covering roughly 3.4%. This clonotype turned up a few times. Its matching antigen is unknown. The specimen sequenced was blood. The source of this sequence is a woman in her thirties or forties with Graves' ophthalmopathy.

CDR3 DNA: TGTGCCAGCTCACCTCTAGAAGCCTTTAGCACAGATACGCAGTATTTT. This sequence encodes CASSPLEAFSTDTQYF. V gene TRBV18 combines with J gene TRBJ2-3, with unresolved D. V was trimmed by 3 bases and J by 0 bases, leaving 13 bases between them. The CDR3 is 16 residues long. CDR1 KGHSH and CDR2 LQKENI come from the germline V gene.